This is a list of T cell receptor beta chains from one sample in a study of radiation and T cells in renal cell carcinoma. TCRdb keeps only in-frame clones here, not all; method: immunoSEQ multiplex PCR. The sample holds some 70,000 clones, 82% seen once. The material sequenced was blood, taken from a patient whose treatment included radiotherapy and nephrectomy. These receptor sequences come from a man aged 55 to 70 with renal cell carcinoma. Each CDR3 is given with its conserved first and last residue. Fields, in order: J gene, D gene, clone size, V gene, CDR3 protein, CDR3 DNA. D genes are given only for firm matches. Clone size, where shown, is once, few, many, or a class for clones that have expanded.

j_gene: TRBJ2-2; d_gene: NA; abundance: few; v_gene: TRBV19; CDR3aa: CASSIQQGELFF; CDR3nt: TGTGCCAGTAGTATTCAGCAGGGGGAGCTGTTTTTT
j_gene: TRBJ2-3; d_gene: TRBD2; abundance: NA; v_gene: TRBV4-1; CDR3aa: CASSRQTKREVTDTQYF; CDR3nt: TGCGCCAGCAGCCGCCAAACGAAGCGGGAGGTCACAGATACGCAGTATTTT
j_gene: TRBJ2-3; d_gene: NA; abundance: NA; v_gene: TRBV27; CDR3aa: CASSLLGADTQYF; CDR3nt: TGTGCCAGCAGTTTACTGGGGGCTGATACGCAGTATTTT
j_gene: TRBJ2-2; d_gene: TRBD1; abundance: once; v_gene: TRBV18; CDR3aa: CASSPGRDRNTGELFF; CDR3nt: TGTGCCAGCTCACCAGGAAGGGACAGGAACACCGGGGAGCTGTTTTTT
j_gene: TRBJ1-2; d_gene: NA; abundance: few; v_gene: TRBV2; CDR3aa: CASSDGDVDYGYTF; CDR3nt: TGTGCCAGCAGTGATGGGGACGTCGACTATGGCTACACCTTC
j_gene: TRBJ2-3; d_gene: NA; abundance: NA; v_gene: TRBV18; CDR3aa: CASSPVLADTQYF; CDR3nt: TGTGCCAGCTCACCGGTGCTGGCGGACACGCAGTATTTT
j_gene: TRBJ1-1; d_gene: NA; abundance: NA; v_gene: TRBV5-1; CDR3aa: CASSPGRLMNTEAFF; CDR3nt: TGCGCCAGCAGTCCAGGGAGGCTTATGAACACTGAAGCTTTCTTT
j_gene: TRBJ2-5; d_gene: NA; abundance: NA; v_gene: TRBV6-5; CDR3aa: CASSPERETQYF; CDR3nt: TGTGCCAGCAGCCCTGAGAGGGAGACCCAGTACTTC
j_gene: TRBJ1-1; d_gene: NA; abundance: few; v_gene: TRBV2; CDR3aa: CASSEMAFF; CDR3nt: TGTGCCAGCAGTGAAATGGCTTTCTTT
j_gene: TRBJ2-1; d_gene: NA; abundance: NA; v_gene: TRBV4-1; CDR3aa: CASSTGTGEGFGEQFF; CDR3nt: TGCGCCAGCAGCACAGGCACAGGGGAGGGATTTGGTGAGCAGTTCTTC
j_gene: TRBJ2-7; d_gene: NA; abundance: once; v_gene: TRBV19; CDR3aa: CASSIDLSRGPYEQYF; CDR3nt: TGTGCCAGTAGTATAGATTTATCCAGGGGCCCCTACGAGCAGTACTTC
j_gene: TRBJ2-3; d_gene: NA; abundance: once; v_gene: TRBV7-9; CDR3aa: CASSLAVTDTQYF; CDR3nt: TGTGCCAGCAGCTTAGCGGTCACAGATACGCAGTATTTT
j_gene: TRBJ2-5; d_gene: TRBD2; abundance: NA; v_gene: TRBV4-2; CDR3aa: CASSQELAGASETQYF; CDR3nt: TGTGCCAGCAGCCAGGAACTAGCGGGAGCTTCTGAGACCCAGTACTTC
j_gene: TRBJ2-7; d_gene: NA; abundance: NA; v_gene: TRBV7-2; CDR3aa: CASSLAGGYEQYF; CDR3nt: TGTGCCAGCAGCTTAGCGGGAGGCTACGAGCAGTACTTC
j_gene: TRBJ1-1; d_gene: NA; abundance: NA; v_gene: TRBV15; CDR3aa: CATSRTISGNTEAFF; CDR3nt: TGTGCCACCAGCAGAACCATATCGGGGAACACTGAAGCTTTCTTT
j_gene: TRBJ1-4; d_gene: NA; abundance: few; v_gene: TRBV7-9; CDR3aa: CASSGDQNLREKLFF; CDR3nt: TGTGCCAGCAGCGGAGACCAAAACCTTAGGGAAAAACTGTTTTTT
j_gene: TRBJ2-1; d_gene: NA; abundance: NA; v_gene: TRBV5-1; CDR3aa: CASSLASENEQFF; CDR3nt: TGCGCCAGCAGCTTGGCGTCCGAAAATGAGCAGTTCTTC
j_gene: TRBJ2-5; d_gene: NA; abundance: NA; v_gene: TRBV18; CDR3aa: CASSPRASQETQYF; CDR3nt: TGTGCCAGCTCACCAAGGGCGTCGCAGGAGACCCAGTACTTC
j_gene: TRBJ2-3; d_gene: NA; abundance: few; v_gene: TRBV5-1; CDR3aa: CASSLEGETSTDTQYF; CDR3nt: TGCGCCAGCAGCTTGGAGGGGGAAACTAGCACAGATACGCAGTATTTT
j_gene: TRBJ1-5; d_gene: NA; abundance: NA; v_gene: TRBV11-2; CDR3aa: CASSLGPDSNQPQHF; CDR3nt: TGTGCCAGCAGCTTAGGGCCTGATAGCAATCAGCCCCAGCATTTT
j_gene: TRBJ2-1; d_gene: TRBD2; abundance: few; v_gene: TRBV18; CDR3aa: CASSPLPSGNNEQFF; CDR3nt: TGTGCCAGCTCACCACTTCCTAGCGGAAACAATGAGCAGTTCTTC
j_gene: TRBJ2-3; d_gene: TRBD2; abundance: NA; v_gene: TRBV6-4; CDR3aa: CASSDSGGVTDTQYF; CDR3nt: TGTGCCAGCAGTGACTCTGGGGGGGTCACAGATACGCAGTATTTT
j_gene: TRBJ1-2; d_gene: TRBD1; abundance: NA; v_gene: TRBV11-2; CDR3aa: CASSQFTGDYGYTF; CDR3nt: TGTGCCAGCAGCCAATTTACAGGGGACTATGGCTACACCTTC
j_gene: TRBJ1-2; d_gene: NA; abundance: NA; v_gene: TRBV28; CDR3aa: CASSRWTASYGYTF; CDR3nt: TGTGCCAGCAGTCGCTGGACAGCTAGCTATGGCTACACCTTC
j_gene: TRBJ2-1; d_gene: TRBD1; abundance: NA; v_gene: TRBV5-4; CDR3aa: CASSPGQDSYNEQFF; CDR3nt: TGTGCCAGCAGCCCCGGACAGGACTCCTACAATGAGCAGTTCTTC
j_gene: TRBJ2-1; d_gene: NA; abundance: once; v_gene: TRBV5-1; CDR3aa: CASSLGASEANNEQFF; CDR3nt: TGCGCCAGCAGCTTGGGAGCTAGCGAGGCTAACAATGAGCAGTTCTTC
j_gene: TRBJ2-7; d_gene: TRBD1; abundance: NA; v_gene: TRBV9; CDR3aa: CASSPFIGTGLDSYEQYF; CDR3nt: TGTGCCAGCAGCCCATTTATCGGGACAGGCCTAGATTCCTACGAGCAGTACTTC
j_gene: TRBJ2-7; d_gene: NA; abundance: NA; v_gene: TRBV27; CDR3aa: CASSSHSYEQYF; CDR3nt: TGTGCCAGCAGTTCCCATTCCTACGAGCAGTACTTC
j_gene: TRBJ2-5; d_gene: NA; abundance: NA; v_gene: TRBV10-3; CDR3aa: CASSYIGHWKTQYF; CDR3nt: TGTGCCAGCAGTTACATAGGCCACTGGAAGACCCAGTACTTC
j_gene: TRBJ1-5; d_gene: TRBD1; abundance: NA; v_gene: TRBV6-6; CDR3aa: CASSFRDRLNQPQHF; CDR3nt: TGTGCCAGCAGTTTCCGGGACAGACTCAATCAGCCCCAGCATTTT
j_gene: TRBJ2-1; d_gene: NA; abundance: few; v_gene: TRBV19; CDR3aa: CASIPTAGAYNEQFF; CDR3nt: TGTGCCAGTATTCCAACGGCTGGAGCCTACAATGAGCAGTTCTTC
j_gene: TRBJ2-7; d_gene: TRBD2; abundance: NA; v_gene: TRBV5-1; CDR3aa: CASRQGLAGLSYEQYF; CDR3nt: TGCGCCAGCAGACAGGGACTAGCGGGACTCTCCTACGAGCAGTACTTC
j_gene: TRBJ2-3; d_gene: NA; abundance: NA; v_gene: TRBV19; CDR3aa: CASSIGGPGGDTQYF; CDR3nt: TGTGCCAGTAGTATAGGGGGTCCGGGTGGAGATACGCAGTATTTT
j_gene: TRBJ1-1; d_gene: NA; abundance: NA; v_gene: TRBV20-1; CDR3aa: CSARPGGAFF; CDR3nt: TGCAGTGCTAGGCCGGGGGGAGCTTTCTTT
j_gene: TRBJ1-1; d_gene: TRBD1; abundance: NA; v_gene: TRBV19; CDR3aa: CASRQGEVNTEAFF; CDR3nt: TGTGCCAGCAGACAGGGGGAGGTGAACACTGAAGCTTTCTTT
j_gene: TRBJ2-7; d_gene: NA; abundance: once; v_gene: TRBV9; CDR3aa: CASSPQGSEQYF; CDR3nt: TGTGCCAGCAGCCCCCAGGGGAGCGAGCAGTACTTC
j_gene: TRBJ1-3; d_gene: NA; abundance: NA; v_gene: TRBV28; CDR3aa: CASLDALGGNTIYF; CDR3nt: TGTGCCAGCCTCGATGCCCTGGGAGGAAACACCATATATTTT
j_gene: TRBJ2-2; d_gene: TRBD2; abundance: NA; v_gene: TRBV27; CDR3aa: CASSLRLAGDRVASTQLFF; CDR3nt: TGTGCCAGCAGTTTAAGGCTAGCGGGAGATCGGGTCGCCTCGACCCAGCTGTTTTTT
j_gene: TRBJ2-7; d_gene: TRBD1; abundance: NA; v_gene: TRBV5-6; CDR3aa: CASSEQGQGTSYEQYF; CDR3nt: TGTGCCAGCAGCGAGCAGGGACAGGGGACTTCCTACGAGCAGTACTTC
j_gene: TRBJ2-6; d_gene: TRBD1; abundance: NA; v_gene: TRBV5-1; CDR3aa: CASSATGVGANVLTF; CDR3nt: TGCGCCAGCAGCGCTACAGGGGTAGGGGCCAACGTCCTGACTTTC
j_gene: TRBJ2-1; d_gene: NA; abundance: once; v_gene: TRBV9; CDR3aa: CASSTPGHTNEQFF; CDR3nt: TGTGCCAGCAGCACTCCGGGACATACCAATGAGCAGTTCTTC
j_gene: TRBJ2-7; d_gene: TRBD1; abundance: once; v_gene: TRBV27; CDR3aa: CASYRQGAGGEQYF; CDR3nt: TGTGCCTCATACCGACAGGGGGCCGGCGGCGAGCAGTACTTC
j_gene: TRBJ2-3; d_gene: NA; abundance: NA; v_gene: TRBV7-2; CDR3aa: CASTSYPDTQYF; CDR3nt: TGTGCCAGCACCTCTTACCCAGATACGCAGTATTTT
j_gene: TRBJ2-5; d_gene: NA; abundance: NA; v_gene: TRBV6-1; CDR3aa: CASEGSGQETQYF; CDR3nt: TGTGCCAGCGAAGGGTCCGGACAAGAGACCCAGTACTTC
j_gene: TRBJ2-1; d_gene: TRBD2; abundance: NA; v_gene: TRBV6-5; CDR3aa: CASSYSSSGRGEQFF; CDR3nt: TGTGCCAGCAGTTACTCGAGTAGCGGGAGGGGTGAGCAGTTCTTC
j_gene: TRBJ2-7; d_gene: TRBD2; abundance: NA; v_gene: TRBV6-1; CDR3aa: CAIRTSGIYEQYF; CDR3nt: TGTGCCATAAGGACTAGCGGGATCTACGAGCAGTACTTC
j_gene: TRBJ1-1; d_gene: NA; abundance: NA; v_gene: TRBV5-4; CDR3aa: CASSTRAGAETEAFF; CDR3nt: TGTGCCAGCAGCACCAGGGCAGGGGCAGAGACTGAAGCTTTCTTT
j_gene: TRBJ2-7; d_gene: NA; abundance: once; v_gene: TRBV7-9; CDR3aa: CASQWDGIRYEQYF; CDR3nt: TGTGCCAGTCAGTGGGACGGGATTCGGTACGAGCAGTACTTC
j_gene: TRBJ2-4; d_gene: TRBD1; abundance: NA; v_gene: TRBV5-1; CDR3aa: CASSFRETGNIQYF; CDR3nt: TGCGCCAGCAGCTTTAGGGAGACAGGGAACATTCAGTACTTC
j_gene: TRBJ2-7; d_gene: TRBD1; abundance: few; v_gene: TRBV25-1; CDR3aa: CASHYRGEQYF; CDR3nt: TGTGCCAGCCACTACAGGGGCGAGCAGTACTTC
j_gene: TRBJ2-7; d_gene: TRBD2; abundance: NA; v_gene: TRBV10-3; CDR3aa: CAISESRGGRGWEQYF; CDR3nt: TGTGCCATCAGTGAGTCACGGGGGGGGAGAGGTTGGGAGCAGTACTTC
j_gene: TRBJ1-2; d_gene: NA; abundance: NA; v_gene: TRBV14; CDR3aa: CASSQARGGPLYGYTF; CDR3nt: TGTGCCAGCAGCCAAGCCCGTGGGGGGCCCCTCTATGGCTACACCTTC
j_gene: TRBJ2-5; d_gene: NA; abundance: NA; v_gene: TRBV6-1; CDR3aa: CATSREGAETQYF; CDR3nt: TGTGCCACCAGTCGGGAAGGGGCGGAGACCCAGTACTTC
j_gene: TRBJ2-7; d_gene: TRBD2; abundance: NA; v_gene: TRBV5-1; CDR3aa: CASSLASGRRAYEQYF; CDR3nt: TGCGCCAGCAGCTTGGCCAGCGGGAGGAGGGCCTACGAGCAGTACTTC
j_gene: TRBJ2-7; d_gene: NA; abundance: NA; v_gene: TRBV28; CDR3aa: CASGTVAAPTPVYF; CDR3nt: TGTGCCAGTGGGACAGTAGCGGCCCCAACGCCGGTGTACTTC
j_gene: TRBJ2-1; d_gene: NA; abundance: NA; v_gene: TRBV6-6; CDR3aa: CASTPLSNEQFF; CDR3nt: TGTGCCAGCACCCCCCTTAGCAATGAGCAGTTCTTC
j_gene: TRBJ1-1; d_gene: NA; abundance: few; v_gene: TRBV5-5; CDR3aa: CASSLNILTEAFF; CDR3nt: TGTGCCAGCAGCTTGAACATCCTAACTGAAGCTTTCTTT
j_gene: TRBJ1-2; d_gene: TRBD1; abundance: NA; v_gene: TRBV18; CDR3aa: CASSPTGGGYTF; CDR3nt: TGTGCCAGCTCACCAACAGGGGGTGGCTACACCTTC